This TCR beta chain was sequenced during a study of blood T cell repertoires in COVID-19. Donors in Cohort 3 counted as recovered after two negative PCRs, clearance, or symptom resolution. CDR1 and CDR2 from the germline V gene are LGHDT and YNNKEL (reference sequence). The CDR3 is 15 amino acids. V dropped 4 bases and J dropped 4 bases, with 17 bases sitting between them. Original methodology: Amplification from reference gene primers served as the basis for estimated nucleated cell counts. Only in-frame clones appear in the TCRdb table, and some are missing; sequencing was by immunoSEQ multiplex PCR. That table is the source of V, J and clone size, and D and trimming were worked out from the DNA. The sample has roughly 250,000 clones; approximately 92% are singletons.

The chain recombines TRBV3-1 (or the pseudogene TRBV3-2) with TRBJ2-7; D might be TRBD2 (6 bases). The specimen was PBMCs or T cells enriched from blood (not recorded which). This clonotype was obtained from a woman aged 18-35 years who had recovered from COVID-19. CDR3: CASSLSGRGRYEQYF. The CDR3 region has the DNA TGTGCCAGCAGCCTATCTGGACGGGGGAGATACGAGCAGTACTTC.